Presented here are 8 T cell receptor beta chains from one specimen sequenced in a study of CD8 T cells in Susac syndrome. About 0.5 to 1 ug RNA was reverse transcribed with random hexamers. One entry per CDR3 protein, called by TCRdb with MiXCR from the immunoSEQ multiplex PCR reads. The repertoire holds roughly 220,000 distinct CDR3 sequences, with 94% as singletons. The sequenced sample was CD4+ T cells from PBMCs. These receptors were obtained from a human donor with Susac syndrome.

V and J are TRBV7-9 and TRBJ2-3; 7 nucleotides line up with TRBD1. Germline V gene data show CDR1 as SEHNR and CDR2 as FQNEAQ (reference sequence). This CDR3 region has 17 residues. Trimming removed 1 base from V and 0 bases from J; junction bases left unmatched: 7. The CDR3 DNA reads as TGTGCCAGCAGCTTAGGCTTTCAGGACAGGAGCACAGATACGCAGTATTTT. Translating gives CASSLGFQDRSTDTQYF.

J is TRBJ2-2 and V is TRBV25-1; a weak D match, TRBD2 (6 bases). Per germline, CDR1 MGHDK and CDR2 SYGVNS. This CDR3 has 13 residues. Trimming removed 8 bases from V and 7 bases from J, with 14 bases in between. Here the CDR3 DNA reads TGTGCCAGCGGCCCGGTCGGGAGCGGGGAGCTGTTTTTT. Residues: CASGPVGSGELFF.

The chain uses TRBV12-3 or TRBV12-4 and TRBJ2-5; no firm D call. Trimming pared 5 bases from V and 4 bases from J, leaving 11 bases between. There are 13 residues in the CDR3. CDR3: CASSQGLGETQYF. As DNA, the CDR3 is TGTGCCAGCAGTCAAGGGTTGGGAGAGACCCAGTACTTC.

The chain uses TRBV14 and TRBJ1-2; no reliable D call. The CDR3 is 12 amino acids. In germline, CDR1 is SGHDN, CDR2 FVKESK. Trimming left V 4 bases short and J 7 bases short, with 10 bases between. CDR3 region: CASSRNEGGYTF. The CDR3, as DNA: TGTGCCAGCAGCCGCAACGAGGGTGGCTACACCTTC.

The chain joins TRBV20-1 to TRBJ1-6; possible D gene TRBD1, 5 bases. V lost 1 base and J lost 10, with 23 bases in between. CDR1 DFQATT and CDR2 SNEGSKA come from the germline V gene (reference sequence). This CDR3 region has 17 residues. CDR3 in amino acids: CSARAQTPRVGGSPLHF. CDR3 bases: TGCAGTGCTAGAGCTCAAACACCCAGGGTAGGAGGATCACCCCTCCACTTT.

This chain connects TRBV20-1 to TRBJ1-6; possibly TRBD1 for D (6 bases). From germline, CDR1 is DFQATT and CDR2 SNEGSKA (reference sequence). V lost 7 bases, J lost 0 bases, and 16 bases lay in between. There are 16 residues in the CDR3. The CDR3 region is CSGGTGLSSYNSPLHF. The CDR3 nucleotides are TGCAGTGGCGGTACAGGGTTAAGCTCCTATAATTCACCCCTCCACTTT.

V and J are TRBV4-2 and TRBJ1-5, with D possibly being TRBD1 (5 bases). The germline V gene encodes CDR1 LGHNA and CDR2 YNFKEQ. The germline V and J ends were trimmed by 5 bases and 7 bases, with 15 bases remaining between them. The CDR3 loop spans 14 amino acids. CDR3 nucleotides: TGTGCCAGCAGCGGGGCCGAAGGTCAACAGCCCCAGCATTTT. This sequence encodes CASSGAEGQQPQHF.

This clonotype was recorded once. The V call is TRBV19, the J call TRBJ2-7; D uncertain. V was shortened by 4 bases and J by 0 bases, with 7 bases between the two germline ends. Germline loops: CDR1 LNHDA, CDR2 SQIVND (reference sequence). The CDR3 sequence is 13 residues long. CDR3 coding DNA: TGTGCCAGTAGTAATTGGGGCTCCTACGAGCAGTACTTC. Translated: CASSNWGSYEQYF.